The sequence of this T cell receptor (beta chain) was determined in a study of lymphopenia after photon versus proton radiotherapy. Overall study findings and caveats: Relative stability marked proton patients; photon patients lost diversity and naive cells.

V lost 1 base to trimming and J lost 0 bases, with 10 bases between them. Germline V gene data show CDR1 as LGHNA and CDR2 as YSLEER. This CDR3 has 16 amino acids. On this clone: Its antigen is unknown.

The repertoire was sequenced with immunoSEQ multiplex PCR; TCRdb's copy has only in-frame clones and lacks some. The sample lists about 45,000 clones, 85% occurring once. The sequences come from peripheral blood, collected from a patient treated with photon-based radiotherapy. The clonotype comes from a man aged 35 to 55 with gastric cancer. This chain uses TRBV4-3 with TRBJ1-3; D is ambiguous. The CDR3, as DNA: TGCGCCAGCAGCCAAGCAGGAGGGATCTCTGGAAACACCATATATTTT. Translated, it gives CASSQAGGISGNTIYF.